One and the same sample provided the 25 T cell receptor beta chains below, sequenced in a study of shared clonotypes between healthy human individuals. Repertoires were generated with immunoSEQ multiplex PCR, while TCRdb's copy carries only in-frame clones and drops some. This repertoire shows some 2,500,000 clones, 92% found once; its top ten account for 0.37%. The sequenced sample was naive CD4+ T cells from PBMCs. Noted subset: CD45RA+ positively selected. The receptors were sampled from a man in his late teens or twenties in good health. Some clones in this sample may be carry-over from other donors' samples.

The chain links TRBV27 to TRBJ1-1, with TRBD1 as a possible D gene (6 bases). The germline CDR1 and CDR2 sequences are MNHEY and SMNVEV (reference sequence). V gave up 10 bases and J gave up 5 bases, with 17 bases separating them. This CDR3 region has 13 residues. The CDR3 bases are TGTGCCACCCGGGACACCCTGAGGACTGAAGCTTTCTTT. It codes for CATRDTLRTEAFF.

There are a few counts of this clone. Other nucleotide sequences in the sample specify the same CDR3. This chain uses TRBV5-1 with TRBJ1-1; weak D call: TRBD1 (5 bases). CDR3 size: 14 residues. The ends were cut back, 3 bases at V and 1 base at J, with 10 bases in the middle. The V gene's germline CDR1 is SGHRS and CDR2 YFSETQ. The CDR3 DNA is TGCGCCAGCAGCTCTGACAGCCGGAACACTGAAGCTTTCTTT. As protein: CASSSDSRNTEAFF.

The genes are TRBV10-1 and TRBJ2-5; TRBD1 matches at 8 bases. The V gene end was trimmed by 2 bases and the J gene end by 5 bases; junction bases not matched to a gene: 4. Germline CDR1 and CDR2: WNHNN and SYGVQD (reference sequence). CDR3 size: 14 residues. For the CDR3, the DNA is TGCGCCAGCAGTGAGACCAGGGGGCTCGAGACCCAGTACTTC. It encodes CASSETRGLETQYF.

The gene calls are TRBV7-9 and TRBJ2-5, with D perhaps TRBD2 (6 bases). The CDR3 runs 15 residues. V gave up 5 bases and J gave up 5 bases, with 18 bases separating them. Per germline, CDR1 SEHNR and CDR2 FQNEAQ (reference sequence). The CDR3 DNA reads as TGTGCCAGCAGCGAAGTAGGAGGGTCCGGGGAGACCCAGTACTTC. Its translation: CASSEVGGSGETQYF.

This clone was recorded once. The chain joins TRBV9 to TRBJ2-1; no firm D call. Germline-derived CDR1 and CDR2 are SGDLS and YYNGEE. Deletions cut 0 bases from V and 9 bases from J, with 19 bases between. The CDR3 length is 16 residues. The CDR3 region is CASSVGWSGGIPEQFF. The CDR3 DNA reads as TGTGCCAGCAGCGTAGGGTGGTCGGGTGGGATTCCTGAGCAGTTCTTC.

With regard to this clone: Other DNA sequences from this sample encode an identical CDR3 as well. The chain couples TRBV18 to TRBJ2-5; 10 bases are shared with TRBD1. CDR1 and CDR2 from the germline V gene are KGHSH and LQKENI. V gave up 0 bases and J gave up 2 bases; unmatched junction bases: 0. The CDR3 spans 15 residues. CDR3 in DNA: TGTGCCAGCTCACCACCGGGACAGGGGCAAGAGACCCAGTACTTC. This gives the protein CASSPPGQGQETQYF.

The CDR3 reads CASSELGTGRETQYF. CDR3 DNA sequence: TGTGCCAGCAGTGAACTAGGGACAGGGAGGGAGACCCAGTACTTC. The chain is built from TRBV2 and TRBJ2-5; 9 nucleotides align to TRBD1. Germline assignment: CDR1 SNHLY and CDR2 FYNNEI. With V trimmed by 2 bases and J by 5 bases, 6 bases remained unmatched. This CDR3 is built from 15 residues.

The chain joins TRBV18 to TRBJ2-1; D call uncertain. In germline, CDR1 is KGHSH, CDR2 LQKENI. The CDR3 is made up of 14 amino acids. The ends were cut back, 6 bases at V and 2 bases at J, with 11 bases in the middle. DNA of the CDR3: TGTGCCAGCTCGCCGGTGGGGACCTACAATGAGCAGTTCTTC. It codes for CASSPVGTYNEQFF.

The chain combines TRBV5-1 with TRBJ2-3; 7 bases are a match to TRBD2. Germline loops: CDR1 SGHRS, CDR2 YFSETQ. Trimming removed 5 bases from V and 0 bases from J; junction bases left unmatched: 6. This CDR3 comprises 15 residues. This CDR3 reads CASSRIAGSTDTQYF. CDR3 coding DNA: TGCGCCAGCAGTCGAATAGCGGGTAGCACAGATACGCAGTATTTT.

V usage is TRBV28 and J usage is TRBJ1-2; tentative D call: TRBD1 (5 bases). The germline gives CDR1 MDHEN, CDR2 SYDVKM. CDR3 length: 21 amino acids. Trimming shortened V by 5 bases and J by 4 bases, and 35 bases separated the two germline ends. The CDR3 bases are TGTGCCAGCAGTCGGGTTGTAGGGGCGACGAGGGAATTTCTCGAAGTCTATGGCTACACCTTC. Protein: CASSRVVGATREFLEVYGYTF.

V is TRBV6-1 and J is TRBJ1-5; 10 bases match TRBD1. CDR3 size: 14 residues. Unmatched junction bases numbered 8, after V lost 6 bases and J lost 9 bases. CDR1 and CDR2 (germline): MNHNS, SASEGT. This CDR3 is CASSRQGAAWPQHF. The CDR3 DNA reads TGTGCCAGCAGCAGACAGGGGGCGGCGTGGCCCCAGCATTTT.

This clone was detected only once. The chain is built from TRBV7-2 and TRBJ1-3, with unresolved D. V was shortened by 3 bases and J by 6 bases, with 9 bases between the two germline ends. The germline CDR1 and CDR2 sequences are SGHTA and FQGNSA. The CDR3 runs to 13 residues. CDR3 sequence (DNA): TGTGCCAGCAGCTTGATTATCGCAAACACCATATATTTT. Encoded protein: CASSLIIANTIYF.

CDR3 bases: TGCGCCGGAAACAGGGAGACCGGGGAGCTGTTTTTT. Translating gives CAGNRETGELFF. This chain joins TRBV5-1 and TRBJ2-2; weak D call: TRBD1 (6 bases). The V and J ends lost 10 bases and 5 bases respectively, with 12 bases between them. The CDR3 runs 12 residues. Per germline, CDR1 SGHRS and CDR2 YFSETQ.

The rearrangement links TRBV7-9 to TRBJ1-4, with 9 bases fitting TRBD1. V lost 6 bases, J lost 8 bases, and 7 bases stayed unmatched. Germline CDR1 and CDR2: SEHNR and FQNEAQ (reference sequence). The length of the CDR3 is 14 residues. CDR3 nucleotides: TGTGCCAGCAGTAATGGACAGGGGTGGGAAAAACTGTTTTTT. This encodes CASSNGQGWEKLFF.

This chain uses TRBV7-9 with TRBJ2-1; weak D call: TRBD2 (5 bases). CDR3 size: 15 residues. Per germline, CDR1 SEHNR and CDR2 FQNEAQ (reference sequence). V lost 2 bases and J 0 bases, leaving 8 bases between the germline ends. The CDR3 spells CASSLMGSSYNEQFF. The CDR3 coding sequence is TGTGCCAGCAGCTTAATGGGGAGCTCCTACAATGAGCAGTTCTTC. Full variable domain (outside the CDR3, taken from reference TRBV7-9 and TRBJ2-1): DTGVSQNPRHKITKRGQNVTFRCDPISEHNRLYWYRQTLGQGPEFLTYFQNEAQLEKSRLLSDRFSAERPKGSFSTLEIQRTEQGDSAMYLCASSLMGSSYNEQFFGPGTRLTVL.

The rearrangement uses TRBV19 and TRBJ1-2; D uncertain. This CDR3 contains 12 residues. From germline, CDR1 is LNHDA and CDR2 SQIVND (reference sequence). Trimming left V 7 bases short and J 4 bases short, with 10 bases between. CDR3 amino acids: CASNAGSYGYTF. DNA of the CDR3: TGTGCCAGTAATGCAGGAAGCTATGGCTACACCTTC.

This rearrangement joins TRBV11-2 to TRBJ2-4; D assignment may be TRBD1 or TRBD2 (5 bases each). V was shortened by 5 bases and J by 0 bases, with 14 bases between the two germline ends. This CDR3 region has 16 residues. Germline V gene sequence: CDR1 SGHAT, CDR2 FQNNGV. CDR3 nucleotide sequence: TGTGCCAGCAGCCCCCGACAGACTATAGCCAAAAACATTCAGTACTTC. Amino acid sequence: CASSPRQTIAKNIQYF.

This sequence joins TRBV2 and TRBJ2-3, with a tentative D call TRBD2 (6 bases). Germline V CDR1 and CDR2: SNHLY, FYNNEI. This CDR3 has 14 residues. Trimming stripped 1 base from V and 4 bases from J, with 9 bases between. The CDR3: CASSEGSSADTQYF. In DNA, the CDR3 is TGTGCCAGCAGTGAAGGGTCTAGCGCAGATACGCAGTATTTT.

The chain's CDR3 is CASSIWLTGGRGEQFF. DNA of the CDR3: TGTGCCAGTAGTATATGGCTGACGGGAGGGCGAGGTGAGCAGTTCTTC. V is TRBV19 and J is TRBJ2-1, with 8 bases matching TRBD2. Germline CDR1 LNHDA, CDR2 SQIVND (reference sequence). The CDR3 has 16 residues. The junction had 12 bases not matched to a gene; V was cut back by 2 bases and J by 9 bases.

The chain is built from TRBV2 and TRBJ1-4, with D hard to call. This CDR3 spans 13 amino acids. The ends were cut back, 0 bases at V and 10 bases at J, with 9 bases in the middle. Germline V lookup: CDR1 SNHLY, CDR2 FYNNEI. The CDR3 loop is CASSEALRGKLFF. CDR3 in DNA: TGTGCCAGCAGTGAAGCGCTTCGGGGAAAACTGTTTTTT.

Comments on this clone: This sample includes further DNA sequences coding for the same CDR3. The chain is built from TRBV7-9 and TRBJ1-3; D is possibly TRBD1 (5 bases). CDR1 and CDR2 (germline): SEHNR, FQNEAQ (reference sequence). The ends were cut back, 3 bases at V and 0 bases at J, with 9 bases in the middle. The length of the CDR3 is 15 residues. CDR3 residues: CASSLTGLSGNTIYF. DNA of the CDR3: TGTGCCAGCAGCTTGACGGGGCTCTCTGGAAACACCATATATTTT.

V usage is TRBV7-2 and J usage is TRBJ2-7; 15 positions agree with TRBD2. J gave up 6 bases and V 5 bases, and 11 bases lay outside the gene matches. The CDR3 sequence is 17 residues long. Germline V gene lookup returns CDR1 SGHTA and CDR2 FQGNSA. The CDR3: CASSPQGLAGGGGEQYF. The CDR3, as DNA: TGTGCCAGCAGCCCCCAAGGACTAGCGGGAGGGGGGGGCGAGCAGTACTTC.

The table lists this clone with a count of one. Other DNA sequences within the sample encode an identical CDR3. The chain has TRBV5-1 and TRBJ2-3; D gene unclear. This CDR3 has 14 amino acids. Germline CDR1 reads SGHRS; CDR2 reads YFSETQ. V shed 0 bases and J shed 4 bases, with 9 bases lying between them. The CDR3 bases are TGCGCCAGCAGCTTGGCTGTATCGGCAGATACGCAGTATTTT. Encoded protein: CASSLAVSADTQYF.

V and J are TRBV18 and TRBJ2-1; 11 bases line up with TRBD2. The J segment lost 5 bases and the V segment lost 5 bases, leaving 5 bases of the junction unmatched. There are 15 residues in the CDR3. Germline lookup yields CDR1 KGHSH and CDR2 LQKENI. The CDR3 loop reads CASSTLAGGNNEQFF. As DNA, the CDR3 is TGTGCCAGCTCAACGCTAGCGGGGGGCAACAATGAGCAGTTCTTC.

The V and J genes are TRBV19 and TRBJ2-1; tentatively, D is TRBD1 (7 bases). Per germline, CDR1 LNHDA and CDR2 SQIVND (reference sequence). The CDR3 consists of 15 residues. V was trimmed by 4 bases and J by 6 bases, leaving 16 bases between them. The CDR3 loop reads CASSKNRGGSNEQFF. The CDR3, as DNA: TGTGCCAGTAGTAAAAACAGGGGAGGCTCCAATGAGCAGTTCTTC.